The rows below give T cell receptor beta chains drawn from one sample of a study of T-cell memory formation after mild COVID-19. A single record per CDR3 protein comes from TCRdb applying MiXCR to the 5' RACE reads. The sample lists about 350,000 distinct CDR3 sequences, roughly an eighth occurring once. The specimen was PBMCs or a T cell subset sorted from them (not recorded which). The receptors shown here come from a man between 18 and 35 years old who had mild COVID-19 (a few samples of this study predate the infection). Cell type and time point are not known. Each CDR3 is given with its conserved first and last residue. A D gene is named only where the DNA matches it firmly. Clone size is stated in some rows and not others, as once, few, many or a class when expanded.

d_gene	abundance	j_gene	v_gene	CDR3aa	CDR3nt
TRBD1	NA	TRBJ2-7	TRBV27	CASRATPGTGDYEQYF	TGTGCCAGCAGAGCGACTCCCGGGACAGGGGACTACGAGCAGTACTTC
NA	NA	TRBJ2-7	TRBV11-2	CASSLEEGVEQYF	TGTGCCAGCAGCTTAGAGGAGGGCGTGGAGCAGTACTTC
NA	few	TRBJ2-3	TRBV29-1	CSVDGGPTDTQYF	TGCAGCGTTGATGGCGGGCCCACAGATACGCAGTATTTT
NA	many	TRBJ2-3	TRBV5-1	CASSLARDTSTDTQYF	TGCGCCAGCAGCTTGGCCAGGGACACTAGCACAGATACGCAGTATTTT
NA	NA	TRBJ1-3	TRBV10-2	CASTLWGPTGNTIYF	TGCGCCAGCACGTTGTGGGGGCCAACTGGAAACACCATATATTTT
NA	few	TRBJ1-3	TRBV9	CASSVDSTGTISGNTIYF	TGTGCCAGCAGCGTAGATTCCACAGGAACGATCTCTGGAAACACCATATATTTT
NA	NA	TRBJ2-1	TRBV10-1	CASSEGRGRNEQFF	TGCGCCAGCAGTGAAGGCAGGGGAAGGAATGAGCAGTTCTTC
NA	few	TRBJ2-1	TRBV5-4	CASSGGLSPNEQFF	TGTGCCAGCAGCGGAGGACTATCTCCAAATGAGCAGTTCTTC
NA	NA	TRBJ2-7	TRBV28	CASSSRYEQYF	TGTGCCAGCAGTTCACGTTACGAGCAGTACTTC
NA	NA	TRBJ2-1	TRBV7-3	CASSLGGAWDEQFF	TGTGCCAGCAGCTTAGGCGGGGCCTGGGATGAGCAGTTCTTC
TRBD1	NA	TRBJ1-1	TRBV18	CASSLRDRGLNTEAFF	TGTGCCAGCTCACTCCGGGACAGGGGCTTGAACACTGAAGCTTTCTTT
NA	NA	TRBJ2-6	TRBV12-3/TRBV12-4	CASSSALMAGANVLTF	TGTGCCAGCAGTTCGGCGCTGATGGCTGGGGCCAACGTCCTGACTTTC
TRBD1	many	TRBJ1-2	TRBV12-3/TRBV12-4	CASSPRDSYGYTF	TGTGCCAGCAGTCCACGGGACAGTTATGGCTACACCTTC
NA	many	TRBJ1-2	TRBV7-2	CASSPRDPGGGDGYTF	TGTGCCAGCAGCCCCAGGGACCCTGGAGGGGGAGATGGCTACACCTTC
NA	NA	TRBJ1-4	TRBV2	CASSEISDSEKLFF	TGTGCCAGCAGTGAAATTTCGGACAGTGAAAAACTGTTTTTT
TRBD2	NA	TRBJ2-1	TRBV20-1	CSARRAGLAGPRHNEQFF	TGCAGTGCTAGAAGGGCGGGACTAGCGGGGCCCAGGCACAATGAGCAGTTCTTC
NA	few	TRBJ1-6	TRBV30	CAWTPQSNSPLHF	TGTGCCTGGACCCCGCAAAGTAATTCACCCCTCCACTTT
TRBD1	few	TRBJ2-1	TRBV7-2	CASSFQPDRWINEQFF	TGTGCCAGCAGCTTCCAACCGGACAGGTGGATCAATGAGCAGTTCTTC
NA	NA	TRBJ2-5	TRBV7-9	CASSVAAGTETQYF	TGTGCCAGCAGCGTAGCCGCGGGGACAGAGACCCAGTACTTC
NA	NA	TRBJ2-1	TRBV6-5	CASSYGGNDEQFF	TGTGCCAGCAGTTACGGGGGAAACGATGAGCAGTTCTTC
NA	once	TRBJ2-7	TRBV6-5	CASSRRDKSYEQYF	TGTGCCAGCAGCCGCCGGGACAAGTCCTACGAGCAGTACTTC
NA	few	TRBJ1-1	TRBV4-3	CASSQWTGLLNTEAFF	TGCGCCAGCAGCCAGTGGACGGGACTTCTGAACACTGAAGCTTTCTTT
TRBD1	few	TRBJ1-3	TRBV20-1	CSAKTGAGNTIYF	TGCAGTGCTAAGACAGGGGCCGGAAACACCATATATTTT
NA	few	TRBJ1-4	TRBV12-3/TRBV12-4	CASSFRGEKLFF	TGTGCCAGCAGTTTCCGGGGTGAAAAACTGTTTTTT
TRBD1	NA	TRBJ1-1	TRBV20-1	CSAKTGVWTEAFF	TGCAGTGCTAAGACAGGGGTATGGACTGAAGCTTTCTTT
NA	NA	TRBJ2-5	TRBV9	CASSVGGTQETQYF	TGTGCCAGCAGCGTAGGAGGGACCCAAGAGACCCAGTACTTC
TRBD1	few	TRBJ1-4	TRBV29-1	CSVEVPDRDEKLFF	TGCAGCGTAGAAGTCCCGGACAGGGATGAAAAACTGTTTTTT
TRBD2	NA	TRBJ2-1	TRBV10-3	CAIRPGTSGGIPSYNEQFF	TGTGCCATCAGGCCAGGGACTAGCGGGGGAATACCCTCCTACAATGAGCAGTTCTTC